Each of the 18 T cell receptor beta chains below was sequenced from the same sample in a study of shared clonotypes between healthy human individuals. TCRdb's table, derived via immunoSEQ multiplex PCR, lists solely in-frame clones and lacks some. The data show some 2 million clones, about 95% seen once. Naivety among CD8 cells was defined by CD45RO negativity and positive CCR7 selection, thereby excluding terminally differentiated effector memory CD45RA+ cells. Sequenced material: naive CD8+ T cells sorted from blood. The origin of the receptors is a man aged 18-30 years in good health.

The chain links TRBV11-2 to TRBJ1-2; 10 nucleotides match TRBD1. V trimming: 4 bases; J trimming: 7 bases; junction bases outside the gene matches: 6. The CDR3 spans 14 residues. Germline assignment: CDR1 SGHAT and CDR2 FQNNGV. CDR3 loop: CASSSIDRGLGYTF. DNA of the CDR3: TGTGCCAGCAGCTCGATCGACAGGGGGCTTGGCTACACCTTC.

This clone was seen only once. V usage is TRBV4-3 and J usage is TRBJ2-2, with 13 bases aligning to TRBD2. The V segment lost 1 base and the J segment 7 bases; nucleotides outside the gene matches: 9. Germline loops: CDR1 LGHNA, CDR2 YSLEER. The CDR3 spans 18 residues. Here the CDR3 DNA reads TGCGCCAGCAGCCAAGGGACTAGCGGGAGAGGCGCGAGCGGGGAGCTGTTTTTT. Translation: CASSQGTSGRGASGELFF.

V and J are TRBV5-1 and TRBJ2-7; no reliable D call. CDR1 is SGHRS, CDR2 YFSETQ, per germline. V was cut by 0 bases and J by 2 bases, with 12 bases left in between. The CDR3 loop spans 15 amino acids. The CDR3: CASSLAISTAYEQYF. Here the CDR3 DNA reads TGCGCCAGCAGCTTGGCCATCTCAACAGCCTACGAGCAGTACTTC.

This clone showed up just a few times. The rearrangement links TRBV7-9 to TRBJ1-2; tentatively, D is TRBD1 (6 bases). V lost 5 bases to trimming and J lost 4 bases, with 20 bases between them. Germline assignment: CDR1 SEHNR and CDR2 FQNEAQ (reference sequence). There are 16 residues in the CDR3. The DNA for the CDR3 is TGTGCCAGCAGCAACTCCCAGACAGGTCTTGTCTATGGCTACACCTTC. Its protein product is CASSNSQTGLVYGYTF. Drawing the rest from reference TRBV7-9 and TRBJ1-2, the complete variable domain is DTGVSQNPRHKITKRGQNVTFRCDPISEHNRLYWYRQTLGQGPEFLTYFQNEAQLEKSRLLSDRFSAERPKGSFSTLEIQRTEQGDSAMYLCASSNSQTGLVYGYTFGSGTRLTVV.

Concerning this clone itself: At the DNA level, this CDR3 is encoded by other sequences in the same sample as well. This chain uses TRBV11-2 with TRBJ2-7, with a weak D call TRBD1 (5 bases). The germline CDR1 and CDR2 sequences are SGHAT and FQNNGV. V lost 4 bases and J lost 2, with 6 bases in between. The CDR3 extends over 12 amino acids. CDR3 bases: TGTGCCAGCAGCTGGGGCACCTACGAGCAGTACTTC. The encoded protein is CASSWGTYEQYF. Drawing the rest from reference TRBV11-2 and TRBJ2-7, the complete variable domain is EAGVAQSPRYKIIEKRQSVAFWCNPISGHATLYWYQQILGQGPKLLIQFQNNGVVDDSQLPKDRFSAERLKGVDSTLKIQPAKLEDSAVYLCASSWGTYEQYFGPGTRLTVT.

The chain links TRBV13 to TRBJ2-6; D call uncertain. The CDR3 runs to 18 residues. With 4 bases removed from V and 1 base from J, the gap between germline ends came to 17 bases. In germline, CDR1 is PRHDT, CDR2 FYEKMQ (reference sequence). CDR3 bases: TGTGCCAGCAGCTCCGCAGGTGGCGTTGGGTCTGGGGCCAACGTCCTGACTTTC. Its translation is CASSSAGGVGSGANVLTF.

The V call is TRBV7-9, the J call TRBJ1-2; 8 bases agree with TRBD1. This CDR3 has 16 amino acids. CDR1 is SEHNR and CDR2 is FQNEAQ in the germline V gene (reference sequence). V shed 2 bases, J shed 5 bases, and the junction held 10 bases outside the gene matches. CDR3 in DNA: TGTGCCAGCAGCTTAAGTACCGGACAGGGAGGGTATGGCTACACCTTC. This encodes CASSLSTGQGGYGYTF.

J is TRBJ2-7 and V is TRBV4-1, with 8 bases lining up with TRBD1. This CDR3 spans 15 amino acids. Losses at the gene ends were 2 bases for V and 2 bases for J; bases not matched to a gene: 5. The V gene's germline CDR1 is MGHRA and CDR2 YSYEKL. The CDR3 DNA reads as TGCGCCAGCAGCCAAAGGACAGGGCTTGCCTACGAGCAGTACTTC. Translated, it gives CASSQRTGLAYEQYF.

V gene TRBV6-6 combines with J gene TRBJ1-2; 8 nucleotides match TRBD1. Per germline, CDR1 MNHNY and CDR2 SVGAGI (reference sequence). This CDR3 is built from 14 residues. The V gene end was trimmed by 5 bases and the J gene end by 2 bases; junction bases not matched to a gene: 4. Written as DNA, the CDR3 is TGTGCCAGCAGTCCAGGGACAGGCAACTATGGCTACACCTTC. Translated, it gives CASSPGTGNYGYTF.

With respect to this clone: Other DNA variants within this sample encode the same CDR3. V and J are TRBV5-6 and TRBJ2-7; D uncertain. The CDR3 is 13 amino acids. Germline V gene sequence: CDR1 SGHDT, CDR2 YYEEEE. V lost 4 bases and J 3 bases, leaving 11 bases between the germline ends. Written as DNA, the CDR3 is TGTGCCAGCAGCCAAGGAGTCGGCTACGAGCAGTACTTC. It specifies CASSQGVGYEQYF. The complete variable domain, with remaining parts taken from reference TRBV5-6 and TRBJ2-7, reads DAGVTQSPTHLIKTRGQQVTLRCSPKSGHDTVSWYQQALGQGPQFIFQYYEEEERQRGNFPDRFSGHQFPNYSSELNVNALLLGDSALYLCASSQGVGYEQYFGPGTRLTVT.

J is TRBJ2-7 and V is TRBV4-1, with unresolved D. CDR1 MGHRA and CDR2 YSYEKL come from the germline V gene. The CDR3 is made up of 13 amino acids. Deletions cut 2 bases from V and 5 bases from J, with 10 bases between. In nucleotides, the CDR3 is TGCGCCAGCAGCCAACGGCTTGGGGACGAGCAGTACTTC. Its protein is CASSQRLGDEQYF.

In nucleotides, the CDR3 is TGTGCCAGCAGTGAAGGTGGCAGGTCCTATGGCTACACCTTC. Its translation is CASSEGGRSYGYTF. The V and J genes are TRBV6-1 and TRBJ1-2, with unresolved D. The germline V and J ends were trimmed by 1 base and 4 bases, with 10 bases remaining between them. This CDR3 region has 14 residues. CDR1 is MNHNS, CDR2 SASEGT, per germline.

The chain has TRBV27 and TRBJ2-7, with 8 bases lining up with TRBD1. Germline values: CDR1 MNHEY, CDR2 SMNVEV (reference sequence). The CDR3 loop spans 15 amino acids. The V and J ends lost 5 bases and 0 bases, in that order; junction bases with no gene match: 6. DNA of the CDR3: TGTGCCAGCAGTCCCGGACAGGGACGCTCCTACGAGCAGTACTTC. Its translation: CASSPGQGRSYEQYF.

The chain joins TRBV6-5 to TRBJ1-1; no firm D call. CDR1 MNHEY and CDR2 SVGAGI come from the germline V gene. CDR3 length equals 14 residues. V shed 0 bases and J shed 6 bases, with 11 bases lying between them. CDR3 sequence reads: CASSYSPAGAEAFF. In DNA, the CDR3 is TGTGCCAGCAGTTACTCGCCGGCTGGCGCTGAAGCTTTCTTT.

This chain links TRBV7-6 with TRBJ2-1; 10 bases line up with TRBD1. The CDR3 covers 17 residues. The J segment lost 8 bases and the V segment lost 5 bases, leaving 15 bases of the junction unmatched. The germline CDR1 and CDR2 sequences are SGHVS and FNYEAQ. In DNA form, the CDR3 reads TGTGCCAGCAGCGAATTTAACCCGGGACAGGGGAGGGATGAGCAGTTCTTC. Its protein product is CASSEFNPGQGRDEQFF. Full variable domain (rest looked up from reference TRBV7-6 and TRBJ2-1): GAGVSQSPRYKVTKRGQDVALRCDPISGHVSLYWYRQALGQGPEFLTYFNYEAQQDKSGLPNDRFSAERPEGSISTLTIQRTEQRDSAMYRCASSEFNPGQGRDEQFFGPGTRLTVL.

This sequence joins TRBV11-2 and TRBJ2-7; TRBD2 agrees at 12 bases. The V gene end was trimmed by 7 bases and the J gene end by 0 bases; junction bases not matched to a gene: 7. The CDR3 has 16 residues. Per germline, CDR1 SGHAT and CDR2 FQNNGV. CDR3 in DNA: TGTGCCAGCAACGTACTAGCGGGGGGTAGCTCCTACGAGCAGTACTTC. Its translation is CASNVLAGGSSYEQYF.

This chain uses TRBV14 with TRBJ1-4, with D uncertain. Germline V gives CDR1 SGHDN, CDR2 FVKESK. Trimming pared 0 bases from V and 10 bases from J, leaving 15 bases between. This CDR3 spans 15 amino acids. The CDR3 protein is CASSQDEWALGKLFF. In DNA form, the CDR3 reads TGTGCCAGCAGCCAAGATGAGTGGGCACTGGGAAAACTGTTTTTT.

J is TRBJ2-6 and V is TRBV5-4, with D tentatively TRBD1 or TRBD2 (6 bases each). The germline gives CDR1 SGHNT, CDR2 YYREEE (reference sequence). CDR3 size: 18 residues. V lost 7 bases, J lost 3 bases, and 23 bases lay in between. The CDR3 DNA is TGTGCCAGCGAGCCTTGGGATAGGGGGGCTAATGGGGCCAACGTCCTGACTTTC. Its translation: CASEPWDRGANGANVLTF.